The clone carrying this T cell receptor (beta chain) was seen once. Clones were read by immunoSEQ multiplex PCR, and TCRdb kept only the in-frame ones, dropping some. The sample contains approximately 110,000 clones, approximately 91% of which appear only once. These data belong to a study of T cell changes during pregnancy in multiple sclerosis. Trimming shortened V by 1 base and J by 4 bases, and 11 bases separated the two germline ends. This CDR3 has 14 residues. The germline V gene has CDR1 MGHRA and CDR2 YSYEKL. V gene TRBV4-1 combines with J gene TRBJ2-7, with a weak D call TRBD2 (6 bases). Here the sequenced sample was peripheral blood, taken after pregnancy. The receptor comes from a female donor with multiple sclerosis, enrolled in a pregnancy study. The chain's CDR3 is CASSQARGSYEQYF. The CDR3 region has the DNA TGCGCCAGCAGCCAAGCCCGGGGGTCGTACGAGCAGTACTTC.